One sample yielded the 24 T cell receptor beta chains listed below, sequenced in a study of CD8+ T cells in alopecia areata. Treatment: oral pan-JAK inhibitor, 5-10 mg twice daily. cDNA reverse transcribed from extracted RNA served as the sequencing template. This table comes from immunoSEQ multiplex PCR, and its TCRdb copy is limited to in-frame clones, with some not included. The sample lists approximately 210,000 clones, approximately 72% occurring once. Sequencing was performed on CD4+ T cells sorted from blood, taken around week 44, from a patient treated with tofacitinib. The receptors come from a human donor with alopecia areata.

The V gene is TRBV7-3, the J gene TRBJ1-1; no reliable D call. Between the trimmed V and J ends, which lost 5 bases and 4 bases, there was a span of 11 bases. The CDR3 extends over 13 amino acids. From germline, CDR1 is SGHTA and CDR2 FQGTGA. The CDR3 here is CASSSLVSTEAFF. In DNA, the CDR3 is TGTGCCAGCAGCAGCTTGGTCAGCACTGAAGCTTTCTTT.

This clone showed up just once. CDR3 residues: CSVEEQGGGTQYF. CDR3 DNA: TGCAGCGTTGAAGAACAGGGGGGTGGTACGCAGTATTTT. V usage is TRBV29-1 and J usage is TRBJ2-3, with 8 bases lining up with TRBD1. Germline CDR1 SQVTM, CDR2 ANQGSEA. CDR3 length: 13 residues. The J segment lost 8 bases and the V segment lost 0 bases, leaving 4 bases of the junction unmatched.

The chain is built from TRBV30 and TRBJ2-1, with unresolved D. Germline V lookup: CDR1 GTSNPN, CDR2 SVGIG (reference sequence). CDR3 length equals 13 residues. V lost 5 bases, J lost 12 bases, and 20 bases lay in between. The CDR3 protein is CAWGDLDGQSQFF. The CDR3 DNA reads TGTGCCTGGGGAGACCTGGATGGCCAGTCGCAGTTCTTC.

This clone was counted a few times. The chain is built from TRBV29-1 and TRBJ2-3; tentative D call: TRBD1 (6 bases). Per germline, CDR1 SQVTM and CDR2 ANQGSEA. The CDR3 runs 15 residues. V was shortened by 1 base and J by 0 bases, with 11 bases between the two germline ends. The CDR3 coding sequence is TGCAGCGTTGAAGGAGGGGGATCGAGCACAGATACGCAGTATTTT. Translating gives CSVEGGGSSTDTQYF.

V gene TRBV6-5 combines with J gene TRBJ2-7, with D possibly being TRBD2 (7 bases). Germline CDR1 MNHEY, CDR2 SVGAGI. This CDR3 comprises 14 residues. Trimming pared 2 bases from V and 6 bases from J, leaving 14 bases between. CDR3 sequence (DNA): TGTGCCAGCAGTTACCCCTCCGCGGGGGCCGAGCAGTACTTC. Amino acids: CASSYPSAGAEQYF.

V usage is TRBV2 and J usage is TRBJ2-1, with 9 nucleotides matching TRBD1. V gave up 7 bases and J gave up 4 bases; unmatched junction bases: 8. CDR1 is SNHLY and CDR2 is FYNNEI in the germline V gene. This CDR3 is 15 amino acids long. The CDR3 region is CASNLDRGAYNEQFF. The CDR3 DNA reads as TGTGCCAGCAACTTAGACAGGGGGGCTTACAATGAGCAGTTCTTC.

The CDR3 spells CATSSGVRTEAFF. The CDR3 DNA reads TGTGCCACCAGCAGTGGCGTGCGGACTGAAGCTTTCTTT. J is TRBJ1-1 and V is TRBV15, with D unclear. The CDR3 is made up of 13 amino acids. Germline values: CDR1 LNHNV, CDR2 YYDKDF (reference sequence). V shed 3 bases and J shed 5 bases, with 10 bases lying between them.

The chain carries TRBV7-2 and TRBJ2-5, with TRBD2 matching 7 bases. CDR3 length: 15 residues. The germline V gene encodes CDR1 SGHTA and CDR2 FQGNSA. V lost 7 bases to trimming and J lost 2 bases; unmatched junction nucleotides: 10. The CDR3 coding sequence is TGTGCCAGCACTTACCTTAGGGGACTACAAGAGACCCAGTACTTC. It codes for CASTYLRGLQETQYF.

The V gene is TRBV19, the J gene TRBJ2-5; 7 bases agree with TRBD1. The CDR3 length is 14 residues. The trim removed 7 bases at V and 7 bases at J, leaving 12 bases unmatched. Germline V gene data show CDR1 as LNHDA and CDR2 as SQIVND (reference sequence). The CDR3: CASNADRSSGTQYF. The CDR3 nucleotides are TGTGCCAGTAACGCGGACAGGAGCTCAGGGACCCAGTACTTC.

This rearrangement joins TRBV15 to TRBJ2-7, with TRBD1 matching 9 bases. V trimming: 3 bases; J trimming: 6 bases; junction bases outside the gene matches: 3. The CDR3 covers 13 residues. The germline V gene encodes CDR1 LNHNV and CDR2 YYDKDF (reference sequence). CDR3 sequence (DNA): TGTGCCACCAGCAGGAGGACAGGGGCCGAGCAGTACTTC. Protein product: CATSRRTGAEQYF.

Turning to this clone: The identical CDR3 is also encoded by other nucleotide sequences in the sample. CDR3 amino acids: CASSFQGGTEAFF. CDR3 in DNA: TGTGCCAGCAGCTTCCAAGGGGGGACTGAAGCTTTCTTT. The chain links TRBV7-9 to TRBJ1-1; D may be TRBD1 (6 bases). Germline loops: CDR1 SEHNR, CDR2 FQNEAQ (reference sequence). Trimming cost V 3 bases and J 5 bases, with 10 bases left between them. This CDR3 spans 13 amino acids. Looking up the rest from reference TRBV7-9 and TRBJ1-1 gives the full variable domain: DTGVSQNPRHKITKRGQNVTFRCDPISEHNRLYWYRQTLGQGPEFLTYFQNEAQLEKSRLLSDRFSAERPKGSFSTLEIQRTEQGDSAMYLCASSFQGGTEAFFGQGTRLTVV.

This clone showed up just once. The rearrangement uses TRBV6-1 and TRBJ2-1, with D perhaps matching TRBD2 (6 bases). The V end was cut by 4 bases, the J end by 5 bases, with 15 bases between. This CDR3 has 15 residues. Germline CDR1 and CDR2: MNHNS and SASEGT. The CDR3 spells CASSVRTSQNNEQFF. The CDR3 coding sequence is TGTGCCAGCAGTGTTCGCACTAGCCAAAACAATGAGCAGTTCTTC.

The chain couples TRBV5-8 to TRBJ1-2; the D gene is possibly TRBD1 (5 bases). V was cut by 0 bases and J by 8 bases, with 8 bases left in between. CDR3 length equals 12 residues. The germline V gene has CDR1 SGHTS and CDR2 YDEGEE. The CDR3 loop is CASSLGWDGYTF. The DNA of the CDR3 is TGTGCCAGCAGCTTGGGCTGGGACGGCTACACCTTC. Full variable domain (remainder filled in from reference TRBV5-8 and TRBJ1-2): EAGVTQSPTHLIKTRGQQATLRCSPISGHTSVYWYQQALGLGLQFLLWYDEGEERNRGNFPPRFSGRQFPNYSSELNVNALELEDSALYLCASSLGWDGYTFGSGTRLTVV.

The chain combines TRBV4-3 with TRBJ2-3, with D unclear. There are 14 residues in the CDR3. V lost 0 bases to trimming and J lost 4 bases, with 8 bases between them. Germline V gene lookup returns CDR1 LGHNA and CDR2 YSLEER. The CDR3 sequence: CASSQDLRPDTQYF. CDR3 DNA sequence: TGCGCCAGCAGCCAAGATCTAAGACCAGATACGCAGTATTTT.

This clone was counted a few times. The chain employs TRBV29-1 and TRBJ2-3; maybe TRBD2 (5 bases). CDR3 length equals 15 residues. The germline V gene has CDR1 SQVTM and CDR2 ANQGSEA. The V gene lost 6 bases and the J gene lost 6 bases, with 22 bases spanning the gap. This CDR3 is CSVAPTRGLADTQYF. CDR3 coding DNA: TGCAGCGTCGCCCCGACTCGAGGGCTTGCTGATACGCAGTATTTT.

This rearrangement joins TRBV30 to TRBJ2-2; no definite D call. Trimming stripped 5 bases from V and 6 bases from J, with 13 bases between. There are 13 residues in the CDR3. CDR1 is GTSNPN, CDR2 SVGIG, per germline (reference sequence). This chain's CDR3 is CAWSRLGAGELFF. DNA of the CDR3: TGTGCCTGGTCGAGGTTGGGCGCCGGGGAGCTGTTTTTT.

V and J are TRBV5-1 and TRBJ2-3; 8 positions agree with TRBD2. This CDR3 comprises 13 residues. The germline V gene encodes CDR1 SGHRS and CDR2 YFSETQ. Trimming at V came to 5 bases and at J to 1 base, leaving 0 bases not matched to a gene. For the CDR3, the DNA is TGCGCCAGCAGGACTAGCGGCACAGATACGCAGTATTTT. Residues: CASRTSGTDTQYF.

This chain links TRBV7-8 with TRBJ2-5, with D possibly being TRBD2 (6 bases). Trimming pared 5 bases from V and 7 bases from J, leaving 14 bases between. Per germline, CDR1 SGHVS and CDR2 FQNEAQ. This CDR3 contains 13 residues. In DNA form, the CDR3 reads TGTGCCAGCAGCCCCGGGGGACGGGGGACCCAGTACTTC. As protein: CASSPGGRGTQYF.

The V gene is TRBV5-1, the J gene TRBJ2-3; possible D gene TRBD2, 5 bases. Germline V gene data show CDR1 as SGHRS and CDR2 as YFSETQ. The V end lost 4 bases, the J end lost 2 bases, and 14 bases lay between the germline ends. This CDR3 region has 15 residues. CDR3 sequence: CASSEGRRATDTQYF. For the CDR3, the DNA is TGCGCCAGCAGCGAAGGGAGAAGGGCCACAGATACGCAGTATTTT.

This clone was seen a single time. The chain links TRBV29-1 to TRBJ1-1; TRBD1 matches at 9 bases. CDR1 is SQVTM and CDR2 is ANQGSEA in the germline V gene. V shed 4 bases and J 5 bases; nucleotides not matched to a gene: 8. The CDR3 loop spans 14 amino acids. This chain's CDR3 is CSVGFGTGWTEAFF. The CDR3 region has the DNA TGCAGCGTTGGGTTCGGGACAGGGTGGACTGAAGCTTTCTTT.

The chain uses TRBV5-1 and TRBJ2-1; D not resolved. Per germline, CDR1 SGHRS and CDR2 YFSETQ. There are 11 residues in the CDR3. Trimming removed 4 bases at V and 7 bases at J, with 6 bases between. In nucleotides, the CDR3 is TGCGCCAGCAGCATGAGGAATGAGCAGTTCTTC. It is translated as CASSMRNEQFF.

The rearrangement uses TRBV7-2 and TRBJ2-2; 15 nucleotides agree with TRBD2. The CDR3 extends over 19 amino acids. Germline CDR1 is SGHTA and CDR2 is FQGNSA. V lost 6 bases to trimming and J lost 1 base; unmatched junction nucleotides: 9. This CDR3 reads CASSRGTSGGTLNTGELFF. The CDR3 DNA follows: TGTGCCAGCAGTCGCGGGACTAGCGGGGGGACCCTGAACACCGGGGAGCTGTTTTTT.

This clone was seen a handful of times. The V and J genes are TRBV4-3 and TRBJ1-5; D uncertain. Germline V lookup: CDR1 LGHNA, CDR2 YSLEER. The CDR3 sequence is 18 residues long. V gave up 0 bases and J gave up 0 bases, with 15 bases separating them. As DNA, the CDR3 is TGCGCCAGCAGCCAAGATTTGACCGCAATCTATAGCAATCAGCCCCAGCATTTT. Protein sequence: CASSQDLTAIYSNQPQHF.

The chain has TRBV30 and TRBJ2-7; D not certain. The CDR3 runs to 12 residues. Germline values: CDR1 GTSNPN, CDR2 SVGIG (reference sequence). The germline V and J ends were trimmed by 1 base and 3 bases, with 7 bases remaining between them. This CDR3 is CAWSEVGYEQYF. The CDR3 DNA reads as TGTGCCTGGAGTGAGGTCGGCTACGAGCAGTACTTC.